This record covers a single T cell receptor beta chain. Its antigen is currently unknown. The V and J ends lost 5 bases and 3 bases, in that order; junction bases with no gene match: 6. This CDR3 contains 15 residues. Germline V gene sequence: CDR1 SGHTA, CDR2 FQGTGA. TCRdb re-analysed the 5' RACE reads in MiXCR, keeping a single row per CDR3 protein. The top ten clones hold about 14% of a sample with 150,000 or so distinct CDR3 sequences, around 9.6% of them seen once. This specimen comes from a study of CD8 T cells in ankylosing spondylitis. General study results and limits: Reports of some motif variants in reactive arthritis synovial fluid and blood predate this one.

The sequenced sample consisted of blood, either unsorted or a sorted T cell fraction (not recorded which). The chain links TRBV7-3 to TRBJ1-1, with 10 bases that match TRBD1. The receptor's source is a female donor with ankylosing spondylitis or in good health (not recorded which). The CDR3 nucleotides are TGTGCCAGCAGCCCGACAGGGGGCGCGGACACTGAAGCTTTCTTT. The encoded protein is CASSPTGGADTEAFF.